The 2 T cell receptor beta chains presented below share a single source sample, sequenced in a study of tumor and adjacent non-tumor tissue in lung cancer. No cell sorting was done before RNA was extracted from the tissue. Three rounds of nested PCR, following a modified ARM-PCR protocol, produced the TCRbeta library. TCRdb called the multiplex PCR reads again in MiXCR, with one record for every CDR3 protein. The table shows roughly 220,000 distinct CDR3 sequences, with approximately 74% occurring only once. The specimen was lung tumor tissue. Receptors originate from a man aged 55 to 69 with non-small cell lung cancer.

In regard to this clonotype: This may arise from a read error, as a much more abundant clone is one base away. The chain is built from TRBV29-1 and TRBJ1-1; D unresolved. The length of the CDR3 is 11 residues. CDR1 SQVTM and CDR2 ANQGSEA come from the germline V gene. The CDR3 protein is CSVREATETFF. The CDR3 nucleotides read TGCAGCGTTAGAGAGGCGACTGAAACTTTCTTT.

In its sample, this clonotype was seen once. A much larger clone lies one base from this, so it may be a read error. CDR3 loop: CSLLLITEAFF. The DNA of the CDR3 is TGCAGCTTACTCTTGATCACTGAAGCTTTCTTT. The chain links TRBV29-1 to TRBJ1-1; D not certain. In germline, CDR1 is SQVTM, CDR2 ANQGSEA. Trimming took off 8 bases at V and 4 bases at J, with 11 bases between the two ends. This CDR3 has 11 residues.